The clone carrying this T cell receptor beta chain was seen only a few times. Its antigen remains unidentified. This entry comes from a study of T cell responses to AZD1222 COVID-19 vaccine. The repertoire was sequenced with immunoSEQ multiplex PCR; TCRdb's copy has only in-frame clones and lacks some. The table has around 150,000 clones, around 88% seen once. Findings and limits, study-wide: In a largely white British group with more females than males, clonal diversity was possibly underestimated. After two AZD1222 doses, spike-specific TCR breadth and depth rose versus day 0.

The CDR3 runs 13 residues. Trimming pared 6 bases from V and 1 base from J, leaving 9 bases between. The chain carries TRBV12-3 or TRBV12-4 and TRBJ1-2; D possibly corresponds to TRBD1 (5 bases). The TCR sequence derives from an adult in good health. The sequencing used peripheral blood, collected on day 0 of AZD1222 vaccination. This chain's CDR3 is CASRKTDNYGYTF. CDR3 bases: TGTGCCAGCAGGAAGACAGATAACTATGGCTACACCTTC.